The next 3 T cell receptor beta chains were all read from a single sample in a study of blood T cell repertoires in COVID-19. Some clones are missing from TCRdb's copy, which holds only in-frame ones; the method was immunoSEQ multiplex PCR. Found here are about 91,000 clones, about 91% of them singletons; the top ten hold 7% to 8.5%. Input material: peripheral blood. These receptors came from a woman between 65 and 79 years old with acute or convalescent COVID-19.

V is TRBV15 and J is TRBJ1-4; D call uncertain. Germline CDR1 reads LNHNV; CDR2 reads YYDKDF (reference sequence). The CDR3 sequence is 15 residues long. With 0 bases removed from V and 8 bases from J, the gap between germline ends came to 13 bases. DNA for the CDR3: TGTGCCACCAGCAGAGATTTGGGAGGCTTGGAAAAACTGTTTTTT. Translated: CATSRDLGGLEKLFF.

This clone was counted once. Other DNA sequences in this sample translate to the same CDR3. The gene calls are TRBV19 and TRBJ2-7; possibly TRBD1 for D (5 bases). The germline gives CDR1 LNHDA, CDR2 SQIVND (reference sequence). With 3 bases removed from V and 1 base from J, the gap between germline ends came to 10 bases. This CDR3 spans 14 amino acids. CDR3 coding DNA: TGTGCCAGTAGTATTTCCGGACAATCCTACGAGCAGTACTTC. Encoded protein: CASSISGQSYEQYF.

V is TRBV27 and J is TRBJ1-6, with D possibly matching TRBD1 (5 bases). V was shortened by 0 bases and J by 6 bases, with 12 bases between the two germline ends. Germline CDR1 is MNHEY and CDR2 is SMNVEV (reference sequence). The CDR3 runs to 16 residues. The CDR3 nucleotides are TGTGCCAGCAGTTTATCCGGGGGATGGGGTAATTCACCCCTCCACTTT. This gives the protein CASSLSGGWGNSPLHF.